This T cell receptor beta chain was sequenced for a study of blood T cells in healthy people across ages. A remark on this clonotype: Its antigen is currently unknown.

The sample, 7.5 to 10 milliliters of peripheral blood, was drawn from each donor. Study-wide findings and caveats: Both naive CD4+ cell counts and diversity were greater in long-lived donors than in aged donors.

With V trimmed by 3 bases and J by 0 bases, 11 bases remained unmatched. Germline CDR1 and CDR2: MDHEN and SYDVKM. The CDR3 totals 18 residues. Next came a second PCR, run for about 6 to 12 cycles, which used a sample-barcoded 5' primer along with a J-beta primer mix. A single record per CDR3 protein comes from TCRdb applying MiXCR to the 5' RACE reads. Here the sample spans 600,000 or so distinct CDR3 sequences, 40% to 50% being singletons. The sequence was collected from a man older than 75 in good health. The specimen sequenced was blood. V usage is TRBV28 and J usage is TRBJ2-7; 10 bases agree with TRBD1. As DNA, the CDR3 is TGTGCCAGCAGTTTCCCCCCCGCGACAGGGGGCATCTCCTACGAGCAGTACTTC. Protein product: CASSFPPATGGISYEQYF. Full variable domain (outside the CDR3, taken from reference TRBV28 and TRBJ2-7): DVKVTQSSRYLVKRTGEKVFLECVQDMDHENMFWYRQDPGLGLRLIYFSYDVKMKEKGDIPEGYSVSREKKERFSLILESASTNQTSMYLCASSFPPATGGISYEQYFGPGTRLTVT.